This TCR beta chain was observed in a study of blood T cell repertoires in COVID-19. Overall study context: Acute and convalescent COVID-19 samples came from the United States, Italy and Spain. T cells, B-cell-depleted T cells, or PBMCs supplied cDNA or gDNA.

As originally analysed: Amplification from reference gene primers served as the basis for estimated nucleated cell counts. Libraries were prepared by immunoSEQ multiplex PCR; TCRdb keeps only in-frame clonotypes and omits some of them. That table furnishes V, J and clone size, whereas the DNA furnished D and trimming. In the table there are approximately 66,000 clones, over 85% of which are singletons. The CDR3 contains 13 residues. V lost 6 bases and J lost 5; bases outside the gene matches: 6. Input material: peripheral blood. This chain uses TRBV12-3 or TRBV12-4 with TRBJ1-1; 7 bases map to TRBD1. The receptor comes from a man in his 60s with acute or convalescent COVID-19. This chain's CDR3 is CASRGTVGTEAFF. For the CDR3, the DNA is TGTGCCAGCAGAGGGACAGTAGGGACTGAAGCTTTCTTT.